This T cell receptor (beta chain) was observed in a study of technical replicates of blood from a few donors. TCRdb's table, derived via immunoSEQ multiplex PCR, lists solely in-frame clones and lacks some. Altogether 80,000 to 90,000 clones are present, 90% to 95% being singletons, with the ten largest covering roughly 0.23%. This receptor was identified in a human donor in good health. The source material was T cells isolated from PBMCs.

The CDR3 reads CASSETGTPDYEQFF. The CDR3 coding sequence is TGTGCCAGCAGTGAAACCGGGACACCTGACTATGAGCAGTTCTTC. The genes are TRBV6-1 and TRBJ2-1; possibly TRBD1 for D (6 bases). The germline gives CDR1 MNHNS, CDR2 SASEGT. The germline V and J ends were trimmed by 2 bases and 8 bases, with 16 bases remaining between them. This CDR3 region has 15 residues.